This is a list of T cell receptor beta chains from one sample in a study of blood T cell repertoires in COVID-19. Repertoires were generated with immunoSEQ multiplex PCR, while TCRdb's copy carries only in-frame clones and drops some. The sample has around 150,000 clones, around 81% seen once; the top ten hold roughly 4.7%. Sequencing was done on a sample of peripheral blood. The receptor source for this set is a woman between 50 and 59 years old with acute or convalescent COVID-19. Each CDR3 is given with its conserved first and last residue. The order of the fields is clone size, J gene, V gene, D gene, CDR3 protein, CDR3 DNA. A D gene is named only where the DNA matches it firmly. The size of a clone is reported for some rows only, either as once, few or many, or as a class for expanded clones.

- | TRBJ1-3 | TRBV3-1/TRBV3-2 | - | CASSQDYGRGSGNTIYF | TGTGCCAGCAGCCAAGATTACGGCAGGGGCTCTGGAAACACCATATATTTT
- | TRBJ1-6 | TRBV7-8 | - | CASSRTDESSYNSPLHF | TGTGCCAGCAGCCGGACAGACGAGAGCTCCTATAATTCACCCCTCCACTTT
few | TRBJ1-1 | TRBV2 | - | CASIQSQALNTEAFF | TGTGCCAGCATTCAGTCGCAAGCACTAAACACTGAAGCTTTCTTT
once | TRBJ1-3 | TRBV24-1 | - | CATSEGHLSGNTIYF | TGTGCCACCAGTGAAGGACATCTCTCTGGAAACACCATATATTTT
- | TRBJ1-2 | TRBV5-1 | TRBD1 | CASSLGGTGIYGYTF | TGCGCCAGCAGCTTGGGAGGGACAGGAATTTATGGCTACACCTTC
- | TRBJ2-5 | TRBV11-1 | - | CASSQNTGVQETQYF | TGTGCCAGCAGCCAAAATACAGGAGTCCAAGAGACCCAGTACTTC
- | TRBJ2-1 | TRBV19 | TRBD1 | CASSIDLRTGAYNEQFF | TGTGCCAGTAGTATTGATCTTCGGACAGGAGCTTACAATGAGCAGTTCTTC
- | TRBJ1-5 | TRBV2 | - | CASRGTGPDQPQHF | TGTGCCAGCAGGGGAACAGGGCCGGATCAGCCCCAGCATTTT
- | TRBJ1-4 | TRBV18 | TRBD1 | CASSLNLGQVNEKLFF | TGTGCCAGCTCACTGAATCTGGGACAGGTTAATGAAAAACTGTTTTTT
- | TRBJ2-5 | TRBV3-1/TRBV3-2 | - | CASSYVGGRETQYF | TGTGCCAGCAGCTACGTGGGGGGGCGGGAGACCCAGTACTTC
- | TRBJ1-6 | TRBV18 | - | CASSPPLLRDSPLHF | TGTGCCAGCTCACCACCGCTCCTACGGGATTCACCCCTCCACTTT
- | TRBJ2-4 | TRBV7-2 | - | CASSLGLAKNIQYF | TGTGCCAGCAGCTTAGGGCTAGCCAAAAACATTCAGTACTTC
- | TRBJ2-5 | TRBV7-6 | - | CASSPQTGDFQETQYF | TGTGCCAGCAGCCCTCAGACTGGGGACTTTCAAGAGACCCAGTACTTC
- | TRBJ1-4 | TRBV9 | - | CASSVPTGGNEKLFF | TGTGCCAGCAGCGTTCCTACGGGAGGCAATGAAAAACTGTTTTTT
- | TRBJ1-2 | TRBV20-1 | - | CSARDQYFYTF | TGCAGTGCTAGAGATCAGTATTTCTACACCTTC
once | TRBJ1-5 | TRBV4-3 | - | CASSPEPRLDQPQHF | TGCGCCAGCTCCCCAGAACCGCGGCTCGATCAGCCCCAGCATTTT
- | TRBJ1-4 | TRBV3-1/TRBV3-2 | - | CASSQDNRAEKLFF | TGTGCCAGCAGCCAAGACAACAGGGCTGAAAAACTGTTTTTT
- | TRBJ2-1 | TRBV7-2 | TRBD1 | CASSLQGAVGNEQFF | TGTGCCAGCAGCCTCCAGGGGGCGGTAGGAAATGAGCAGTTCTTC
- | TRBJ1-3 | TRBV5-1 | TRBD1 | CASRQNRGSGNTIYF | TGCGCCAGCCGCCAAAACAGGGGCTCTGGAAACACCATATATTTT
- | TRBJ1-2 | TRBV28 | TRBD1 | CASSYTGEQSYGYTF | TGTGCCAGCAGCTACACAGGGGAGCAAAGCTATGGCTACACCTTC
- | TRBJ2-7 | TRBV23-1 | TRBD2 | CASSAGDPNEQYF | TGCGCCAGCAGTGCGGGGGACCCTAACGAGCAGTACTTC
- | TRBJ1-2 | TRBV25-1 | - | CASSGGGHGYTF | TGTGCCAGCAGTGGAGGGGGACATGGCTACACCTTC
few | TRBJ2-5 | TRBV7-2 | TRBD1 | CASSLNRGETQYF | TGTGCCAGCAGCTTAAACAGGGGAGAGACCCAGTACTTC
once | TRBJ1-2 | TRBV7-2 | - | CASSLAGEPDGYTF | TGTGCCAGCAGCTTAGCCGGAGAGCCCGATGGCTACACCTTC
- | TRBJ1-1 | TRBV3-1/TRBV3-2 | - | CASSYINTEAFF | TGTGCCAGCAGCTACATTAATACTGAAGCTTTCTTT
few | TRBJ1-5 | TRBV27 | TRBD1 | CASSSGTGRQPQHF | TGTGCCAGCAGTTCCGGGACAGGGAGGCAGCCCCAGCATTTT
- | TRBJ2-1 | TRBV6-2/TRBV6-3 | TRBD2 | CASSSTSRIRNEQFF | TGTGCCAGCAGTTCGACTAGCCGCATTCGGAATGAGCAGTTCTTC
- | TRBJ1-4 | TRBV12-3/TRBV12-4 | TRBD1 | CASSSGTVEKLFF | TGTGCCAGCAGCTCCGGGACAGTGGAAAAACTGTTTTTT
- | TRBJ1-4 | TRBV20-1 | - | CSAWGDEKLFF | TGCAGCGCTTGGGGGGACGAAAAACTGTTTTTT
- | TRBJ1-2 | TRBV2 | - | CASSEGLQVDYGYTF | TGTGCCAGCAGTGAAGGCTTACAGGTCGACTATGGCTACACCTTC
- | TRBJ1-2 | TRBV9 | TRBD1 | CASSARDRTIYGYTF | TGTGCCAGCAGCGCACGGGACAGGACGATTTACGGCTACACCTTC
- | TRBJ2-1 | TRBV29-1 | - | CSVESLRGPLRDEQFF | TGCAGCGTTGAATCCCTAAGGGGTCCCCTACGCGATGAGCAGTTCTTC
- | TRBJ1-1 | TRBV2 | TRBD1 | CASSRQGSTEAFF | TGTGCCAGCAGTCGACAGGGTAGCACTGAAGCTTTCTTT
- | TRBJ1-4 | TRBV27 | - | CASSLNGGTNEKLFF | TGTGCCAGCAGTTTAAACGGGGGAACTAATGAAAAACTGTTTTTT
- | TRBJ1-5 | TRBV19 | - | CASSQGIHSNQPQHF | TGTGCCAGTAGTCAGGGAATTCATAGCAATCAGCCCCAGCATTTT
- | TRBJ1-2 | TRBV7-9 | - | CASSFEGEGLGYTF | TGTGCCAGCAGCTTCGAGGGCGAAGGGCTGGGCTACACCTTC
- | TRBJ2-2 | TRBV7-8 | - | CASQQANTGELFF | TGTGCCAGTCAACAGGCGAACACCGGGGAGCTGTTTTTT
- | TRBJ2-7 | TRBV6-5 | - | CASTPGGVGEQYF | TGTGCCAGCACTCCCGGGGGAGTGGGCGAGCAGTACTTC
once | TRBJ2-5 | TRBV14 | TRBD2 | CASSQGEGKLYQETQYF | TGTGCCAGCAGCCAAGGGGAGGGGAAGTTGTACCAAGAGACCCAGTACTTC
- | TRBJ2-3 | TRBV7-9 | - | CASSLDSHTDTQYF | TGTGCCAGCAGCCTGGACAGTCACACAGATACGCAGTATTTT
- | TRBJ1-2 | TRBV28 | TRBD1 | CASSTGGRRGYTF | TGTGCCAGCAGTACAGGGGGCCGGCGAGGCTACACCTTC
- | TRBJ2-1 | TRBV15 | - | CATSNLAAGVHNEQFF | TGTGCCACCAGCAATCTAGCAGCAGGAGTGCACAATGAGCAGTTCTTC
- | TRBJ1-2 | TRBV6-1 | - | CASSEAVGDSGYGYTF | TGTGCCAGCAGTGAAGCGGTCGGGGACTCGGGCTATGGCTACACCTTC
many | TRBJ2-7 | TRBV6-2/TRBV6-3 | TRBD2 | CASSYGAGVIGSYEQYF | TGTGCCAGCAGTTACGGAGCGGGGGTTATTGGGTCCTACGAGCAGTACTTC
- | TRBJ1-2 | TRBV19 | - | CASSLYQTGTSNYGYTF | TGTGCCAGTAGTCTTTATCAGACCGGGACATCGAACTATGGCTACACCTTC
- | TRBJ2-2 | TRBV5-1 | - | CASRLDFDTGELFF | TGCGCCAGCAGACTCGACTTTGACACCGGGGAGCTGTTTTTT
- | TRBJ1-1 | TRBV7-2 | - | CASSLAGLRLKAFF | TGTGCCAGCAGCTTAGCGGGGCTGCGACTTAAAGCTTTCTTT
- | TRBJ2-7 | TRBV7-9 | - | CASRGQGSYEQYF | TGTGCCAGCAGGGGTCAGGGAAGCTACGAGCAGTACTTC
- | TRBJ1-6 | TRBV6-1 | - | CASSEPGRGNSPLHF | TGTGCCAGCAGTGAACCGGGTAGGGGGAATTCACCCCTCCACTTT
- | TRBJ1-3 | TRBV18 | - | CASSPNTGPSGNTIYF | TGTGCCAGCTCACCTAACACAGGGCCCTCTGGAAACACCATATATTTT
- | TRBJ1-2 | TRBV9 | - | CASEGVAGYTF | TGTGCCAGCGAGGGGGTGGCTGGCTACACCTTC
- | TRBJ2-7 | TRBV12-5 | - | CASGTGRLYEQYF | TGTGCTAGTGGGACAGGCAGGCTCTACGAGCAGTACTTC
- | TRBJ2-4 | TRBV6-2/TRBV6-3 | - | CASSYDGLAKNIQYF | TGTGCCAGCAGTTACGATGGCTTAGCCAAAAACATTCAGTACTTC
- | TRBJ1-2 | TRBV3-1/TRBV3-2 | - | CASSLSDRTACSNYGYTF | TGTGCCAGCAGCCTCTCCGACAGGACAGCTTGTTCTAACTATGGCTACACCTTC
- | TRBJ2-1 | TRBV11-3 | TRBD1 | CASSPGTGAYNEQFF | TGTGCCAGCAGCCCGGGGACAGGGGCCTACAATGAGCAGTTCTTC